The 16 T cell receptor beta chains given below trace back to one sample, sequenced in a study of identical twins. TCRdb reprocessed the 5' RACE reads via MiXCR and lists one record per CDR3 protein. The repertoire holds hundreds of thousands of distinct CDR3 sequences, with roughly 9.7% as singletons. This sample was shared with a second study, whose subject was yellow fever vaccine responses in identical twins.

Sequenced: CD8+ T cells sorted from blood. The receptor set was obtained from a woman aged 18-35 years in good health.

The V call is TRBV4-3, the J call TRBJ2-5, with 8 bases matching TRBD1. The CDR3 is made up of 15 amino acids. The germline V gene encodes CDR1 LGHNA and CDR2 YSLEER. The V gene end was trimmed by 2 bases and the J gene end by 5 bases; junction bases not matched to a gene: 7. The CDR3 loop reads CASSQTWTGLETQYF. CDR3 bases: TGCGCCAGCAGCCAAACTTGGACAGGGCTCGAGACCCAGTACTTC.

This clonotype was recorded at least ten times. The chain couples TRBV10-3 to TRBJ2-7, with 10 bases aligning to TRBD1. The CDR3 loop spans 13 amino acids. J lost 4 bases, V lost 6 bases, and 3 bases had no gene match. The germline gives CDR1 ENHRY, CDR2 SYGVKD. The CDR3 protein is CAISPGQGYEQYF. CDR3 DNA: TGTGCCATCAGCCCGGGACAGGGGTACGAGCAGTACTTC.

This clonotype was seen at least ten times. The chain has TRBV4-3 and TRBJ2-7; D is possibly TRBD1 (5 bases). The CDR3 runs to 14 residues. Trimming cost V 4 bases and J 3 bases, with 13 bases left between them. Germline V gene lookup returns CDR1 LGHNA and CDR2 YSLEER. The CDR3 spells CASSPRTGSYEQYF. For the CDR3, the DNA is TGCGCCAGCAGCCCCCGAACAGGAAGCTACGAGCAGTACTTC.

This chain links TRBV29-1 with TRBJ2-7, with 8 bases identical to TRBD1. Germline V gene sequence: CDR1 SQVTM, CDR2 ANQGSEA. The J segment lost 7 bases and the V segment lost 6 bases, leaving 8 bases of the junction unmatched. The CDR3 totals 12 residues. CDR3 loop: CSVATGGGEQYF. The CDR3 DNA sequence: TGCAGCGTCGCAACAGGGGGTGGGGAGCAGTACTTC.

This rearrangement joins TRBV4-3 to TRBJ2-7; 9 nucleotides match TRBD1. V was pared by 3 bases and J by 3 bases, with 3 bases of the junction left unmatched. This CDR3 region has 14 residues. Per germline, CDR1 LGHNA and CDR2 YSLEER. Here the CDR3 reads CASSQDRGDYEQYF. As DNA, the CDR3 is TGCGCCAGCAGCCAGGACAGGGGAGACTACGAGCAGTACTTC.

V usage is TRBV7-9 and J usage is TRBJ2-2, with 7 bases matching TRBD2. The CDR3 is 17 amino acids. CDR1 is SEHNR and CDR2 is FQNEAQ in the germline V gene (reference sequence). The J segment lost 1 base and the V segment lost 2 bases, leaving 7 bases of the junction unmatched. The CDR3 sequence: CASSLRGERWNTGELFF. The CDR3 DNA reads as TGTGCCAGCAGCTTACGGGGGGAGCGGTGGAACACCGGGGAGCTGTTTTTT.

A few counts support this clonotype. Here the CDR3 DNA reads TGTGCCAGCAGTTTTGTTAGGGCAGGGCAAGAGACCCAGTACTTC. It is translated as CASSFVRAGQETQYF. The chain combines TRBV27 with TRBJ2-5; TRBD1 might be the D (5 bases). Germline CDR1 is MNHEY and CDR2 is SMNVEV (reference sequence). Trimming took off 3 bases at V and 2 bases at J, with 13 bases between the two ends. The CDR3 is made up of 15 amino acids.

This clonotype was detected a few times. The rearrangement links TRBV7-8 to TRBJ1-1; D unresolved. Trimming left V 5 bases short and J 0 bases short, with 10 bases between. Per the germline V gene, CDR1 is SGHVS and CDR2 is FQNEAQ. The CDR3 has 14 residues. CDR3 amino acids: CASSLGPMNTEAFF. The CDR3, as DNA: TGTGCCAGCAGCCTCGGACCGATGAACACTGAAGCTTTCTTT.

In its sample, this clonotype was seen many times. The chain has TRBV4-2 and TRBJ2-1; 7 bases match TRBD2. V lost 0 bases and J lost 8; bases outside the gene matches: 4. CDR1 and CDR2 from the germline V gene are LGHNA and YNFKEQ. CDR3 length equals 14 residues. The CDR3 spells CASSQDWGRDEQFF. CDR3 nucleotides: TGTGCCAGCAGCCAAGACTGGGGGAGGGATGAGCAGTTCTTC.

To note about this clonotype: An end of the junction differs from the germline gene, which may be a read error. V gene TRBV2 combines with J gene TRBJ1-2, with TRBD1 identical over 11 bases. Germline V gene data show CDR1 as SNHLY and CDR2 as FYNNEI. The CDR3 is 14 amino acids. This chain's CDR3 is CTSRPGQGVYGYTF. CDR3 DNA: TGTACCAGCAGGCCGGGACAGGGGGTTTATGGCTACACCTTC.

This clonotype has only a few counts. The chain links TRBV27 to TRBJ2-2; 7 bases are a match to TRBD2. Germline trimming cut 6 bases from V and 7 bases from J; bases unmatched to any gene: 14. The V gene's germline CDR1 is MNHEY and CDR2 SMNVEV (reference sequence). The CDR3 extends over 16 amino acids. CDR3 coding DNA: TGTGCCAGCAGACTCTTAATGAGCGGGGCCGTCGGGGAGCTGTTTTTT. Translating it yields CASRLLMSGAVGELFF.

The sample holds many counts of this clonotype. The chain uses TRBV7-2 and TRBJ2-1; D gene unclear. V lost 0 bases and J 7 bases, leaving 7 bases between the germline ends. Germline loops: CDR1 SGHTA, CDR2 FQGNSA. The CDR3 totals 13 residues. The CDR3 coding sequence is TGTGCCAGCAGCTTAGCCCACACTAATGAGCAGTTCTTC. Its protein product is CASSLAHTNEQFF.

V is TRBV7-2 and J is TRBJ1-2; no clear D gene. The CDR3 loop spans 13 amino acids. CDR1 SGHTA and CDR2 FQGNSA come from the germline V gene. Trimming took off 4 bases at V and 6 bases at J, with 12 bases between the two ends. CDR3 protein: CASSWMGGDGYTF. DNA for the CDR3: TGTGCCAGCAGCTGGATGGGTGGCGATGGCTACACCTTC.

This clonotype was detected only a few times. The V call is TRBV2, the J call TRBJ2-5; weak D call: TRBD1 (7 bases). This CDR3 comprises 14 residues. The germline V gene has CDR1 SNHLY and CDR2 FYNNEI. Deletions cut 11 bases from V and 0 bases from J, with 16 bases between. The CDR3, as DNA: TGTGCCGGGAGGTTCAGGGGGTACCAAGAGACCCAGTACTTC. As protein: CAGRFRGYQETQYF.

This clonotype was seen a handful of times. The chain links TRBV7-9 to TRBJ1-4, with 9 positions matching TRBD1. The CDR3 consists of 17 residues. Germline values: CDR1 SEHNR, CDR2 FQNEAQ (reference sequence). V shed 5 bases, J shed 4 bases, and the junction held 11 bases outside the gene matches. In nucleotides, the CDR3 is TGTGCCAGCAGCGATTCCGGGACAGGGATTTTTAATGAAAAACTGTTTTTT. Protein sequence: CASSDSGTGIFNEKLFF.

The V call is TRBV29-1, the J call TRBJ1-1; 7 nucleotides match TRBD1. CDR1 is SQVTM and CDR2 is ANQGSEA in the germline V gene. The CDR3 is 11 residues long. The CDR3 reads CRGQWGTEAFF. The CDR3 DNA reads as TGCAGGGGACAGTGGGGGACTGAAGCTTTCTTT.